This T cell receptor (beta chain) is drawn from a study of OX40 agonist ivuxolimab in advanced cancers. Per germline, CDR1 ENHRY and CDR2 SYGVKD. The junction had 9 bases not matched to a gene; V was cut back by 6 bases and J by 5 bases. This CDR3 region has 16 residues. Generated by immunoSEQ multiplex PCR, the TCRdb table keeps only in-frame clones and is missing some. The data contain approximately 82,000 clones, approximately 85% of them singletons. This clone was detected once. Antigen unknown. General study results and limits: Expanded peripheral T cells had an undetermined antigen specificity.

Autoimmune disease history or systemic immunosuppression led to patient exclusion. The chain has TRBV10-3 and TRBJ2-1; 11 positions agree with TRBD2. This receptor was taken from an adult with an advanced solid tumor such as melanoma, head and neck, liver or kidney cancer. The sequencing here drew on CD4+ or CD8+ T cells sorted from blood, taken in a trial of the OX40 agonist ivuxolimab. The CDR3 bases are TGTGCCATCAGCGAAACTAGCGGGAGTGGGGACAATGAGCAGTTCTTC. Amino acids: CAISETSGSGDNEQFF.